This entry features one T cell receptor (beta chain) sequence. The CDR3 extends over 16 amino acids. The germline V gene encodes CDR1 SGHNT and CDR2 YYREEE (reference sequence). The V segment lost 4 bases and the J segment 8 bases; nucleotides outside the gene matches: 9. Sequencing used immunoSEQ multiplex PCR; TCRdb keeps in-frame clones, though not all of them. Among fewer than 300,000 clones, roughly 90% were seen once, and the ten largest hold 1% to 1.3%. The data originate from a study of blood T cell repertoires in COVID-19. The V call is TRBV5-4, the J call TRBJ2-3, with 14 bases that match TRBD2. This clonotype originated in a woman aged 30 to 39 who had recovered from COVID-19. Input material: PBMCs or T cells enriched from blood (not recorded which). Here the CDR3 reads CASSDKTSGRAATQYF. The CDR3 DNA is TGTGCCAGCAGCGACAAGACTAGCGGGAGGGCCGCTACGCAGTATTTT.